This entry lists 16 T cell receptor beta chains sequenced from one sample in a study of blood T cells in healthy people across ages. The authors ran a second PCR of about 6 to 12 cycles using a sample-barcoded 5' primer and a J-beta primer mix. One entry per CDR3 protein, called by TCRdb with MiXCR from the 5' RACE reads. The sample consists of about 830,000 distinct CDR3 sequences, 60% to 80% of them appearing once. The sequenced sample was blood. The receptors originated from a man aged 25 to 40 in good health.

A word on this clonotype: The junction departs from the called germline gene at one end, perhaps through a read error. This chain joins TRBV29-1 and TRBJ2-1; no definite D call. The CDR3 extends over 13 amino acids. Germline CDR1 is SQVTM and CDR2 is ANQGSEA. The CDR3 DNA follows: TGCAGCCTTAGAAAACCCCTCACGAATGAGCGGTTCTTC. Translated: CSLRKPLTNERFF.

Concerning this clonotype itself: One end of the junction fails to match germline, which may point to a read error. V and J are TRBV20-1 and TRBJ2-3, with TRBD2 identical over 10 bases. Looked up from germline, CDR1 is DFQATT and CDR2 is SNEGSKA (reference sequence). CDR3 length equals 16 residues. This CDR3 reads CSARDMASGGTDTQYF. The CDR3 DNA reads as TGCAGTGCTAGAGATATGGCTAGCGGGGGAACAGACACGCAGTATTTT.

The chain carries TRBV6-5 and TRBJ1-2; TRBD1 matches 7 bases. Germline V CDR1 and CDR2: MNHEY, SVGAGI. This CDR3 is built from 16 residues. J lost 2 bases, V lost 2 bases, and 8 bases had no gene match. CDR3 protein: CASSYAFAGQNYGYTF. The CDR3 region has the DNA TGTGCCAGCAGTTACGCCTTCGCGGGACAGAACTATGGCTACACCTTC.

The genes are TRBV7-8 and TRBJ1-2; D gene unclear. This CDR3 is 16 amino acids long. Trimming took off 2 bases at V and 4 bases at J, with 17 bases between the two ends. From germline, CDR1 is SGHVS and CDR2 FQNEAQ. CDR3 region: CASSLFIAGRGYGYTF. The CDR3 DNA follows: TGTGCCAGCAGCTTATTCATCGCAGGTCGGGGCTATGGCTACACCTTC.

The CDR3 region is CASSQQPGGGIVFF. CDR3 coding DNA: TGTGCCAGCAGCCAACAGCCAGGCGGGGGGATTGTGTTCTTC. V gene TRBV14 combines with J gene TRBJ2-1, with 8 bases matching TRBD2. The germline V gene encodes CDR1 SGHDN and CDR2 FVKESK. CDR3 length equals 14 residues. V shed 2 bases and J 15 bases; nucleotides not matched to a gene: 12. Full variable domain (missing parts from reference TRBV14 and TRBJ2-1): EAGVTQFPSHSVIEKGQTVTLRCDPISGHDNLYWYRRVMGKEIKFLLHFVKESKQDESGMPNNRFLAERTGGTYSTLKVQPAELEDSGVYFCASSQQPGGGIVFFGPGTRLTVL.

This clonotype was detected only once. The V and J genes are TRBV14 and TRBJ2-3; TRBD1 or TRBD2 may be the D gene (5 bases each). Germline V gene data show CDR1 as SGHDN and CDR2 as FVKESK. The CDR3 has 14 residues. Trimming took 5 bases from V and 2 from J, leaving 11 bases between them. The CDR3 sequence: CASSKGTITDTQYF. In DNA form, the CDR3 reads TGTGCCAGCAGCAAAGGGACCATCACAGATACGCAGTATTTT.

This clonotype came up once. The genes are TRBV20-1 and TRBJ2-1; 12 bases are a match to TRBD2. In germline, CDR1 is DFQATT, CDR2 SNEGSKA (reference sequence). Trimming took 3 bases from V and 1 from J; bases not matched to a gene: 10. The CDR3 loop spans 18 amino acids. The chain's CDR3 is CSARAGTSGLASYNEQFF. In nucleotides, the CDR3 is TGCAGTGCTAGGGCCGGGACTAGCGGGTTGGCGTCCTACAATGAGCAGTTCTTC.

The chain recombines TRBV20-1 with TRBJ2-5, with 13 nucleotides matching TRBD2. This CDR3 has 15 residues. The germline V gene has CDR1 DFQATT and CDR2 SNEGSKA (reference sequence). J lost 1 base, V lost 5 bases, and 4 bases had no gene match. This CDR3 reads CSALLAGGPQETQYF. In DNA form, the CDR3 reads TGCAGTGCTCTACTAGCGGGGGGGCCCCAAGAGACCCAGTACTTC.

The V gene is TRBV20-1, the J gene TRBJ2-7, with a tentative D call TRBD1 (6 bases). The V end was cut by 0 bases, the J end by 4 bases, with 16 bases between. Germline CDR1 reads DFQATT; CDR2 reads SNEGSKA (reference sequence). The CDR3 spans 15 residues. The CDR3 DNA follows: TGCAGTGCTAGAGATATTGGCCAGGGGTGGTACGAGCAGTACTTC. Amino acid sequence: CSARDIGQGWYEQYF.

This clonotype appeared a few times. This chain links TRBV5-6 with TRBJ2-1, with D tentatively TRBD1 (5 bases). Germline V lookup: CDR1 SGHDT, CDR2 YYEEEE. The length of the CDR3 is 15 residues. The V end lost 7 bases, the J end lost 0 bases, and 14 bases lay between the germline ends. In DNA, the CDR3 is TGTGCCAGCCTTCTGGGGCCGAGCTCCTACAATGAGCAGTTCTTC. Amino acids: CASLLGPSSYNEQFF. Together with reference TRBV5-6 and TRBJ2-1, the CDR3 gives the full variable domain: DAGVTQSPTHLIKTRGQQVTLRCSPKSGHDTVSWYQQALGQGPQFIFQYYEEEERQRGNFPDRFSGHQFPNYSSELNVNALLLGDSALYLCASLLGPSSYNEQFFGPGTRLTVL.

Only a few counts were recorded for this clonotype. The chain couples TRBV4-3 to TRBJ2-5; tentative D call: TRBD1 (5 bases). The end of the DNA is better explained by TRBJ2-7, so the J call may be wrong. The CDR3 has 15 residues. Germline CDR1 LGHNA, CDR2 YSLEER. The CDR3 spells CASSQERGRVYEQYF. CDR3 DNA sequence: TGCGCCAGCAGCCAAGAAAGGGGAAGGGTATACGAGCAGTACTTC.

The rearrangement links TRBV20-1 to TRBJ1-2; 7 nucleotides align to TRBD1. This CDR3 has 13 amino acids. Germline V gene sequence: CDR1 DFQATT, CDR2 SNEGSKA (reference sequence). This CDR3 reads CRSSPGTEGGYTF. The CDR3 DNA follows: TGCAGGAGTTCGCCTGGGACAGAGGGCGGCTACACCTTC.

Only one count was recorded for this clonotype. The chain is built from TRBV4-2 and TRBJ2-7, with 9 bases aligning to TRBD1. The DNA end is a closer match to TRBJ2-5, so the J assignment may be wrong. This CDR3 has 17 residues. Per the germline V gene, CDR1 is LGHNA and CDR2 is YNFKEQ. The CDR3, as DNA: TGTGCCAGCAGCCAACCCGGGACAGGGCCTATCCAAGAGACCCAGTACTTC. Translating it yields CASSQPGTGPIQETQYF.

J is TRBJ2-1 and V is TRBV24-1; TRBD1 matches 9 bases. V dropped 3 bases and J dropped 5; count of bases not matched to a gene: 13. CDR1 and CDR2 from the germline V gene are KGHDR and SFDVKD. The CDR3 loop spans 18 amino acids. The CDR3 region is CATSDPSPGQGIDNEQFF. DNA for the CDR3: TGTGCCACCAGTGATCCCTCTCCGGGACAGGGAATAGACAATGAGCAGTTCTTC.

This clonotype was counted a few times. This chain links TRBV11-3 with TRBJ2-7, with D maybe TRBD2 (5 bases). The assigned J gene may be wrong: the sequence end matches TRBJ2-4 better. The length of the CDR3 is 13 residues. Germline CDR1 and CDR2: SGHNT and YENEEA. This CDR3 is CASSLAAEDIQYF. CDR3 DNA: TGTGCCAGCAGCTTAGCGGCGGAGGACATTCAGTACTTC.

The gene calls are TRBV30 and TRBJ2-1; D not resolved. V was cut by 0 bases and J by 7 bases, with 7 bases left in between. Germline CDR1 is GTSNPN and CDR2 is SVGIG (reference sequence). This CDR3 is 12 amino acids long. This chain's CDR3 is CAWSVWRNEQFF. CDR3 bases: TGTGCCTGGAGTGTATGGCGAAATGAGCAGTTCTTC.